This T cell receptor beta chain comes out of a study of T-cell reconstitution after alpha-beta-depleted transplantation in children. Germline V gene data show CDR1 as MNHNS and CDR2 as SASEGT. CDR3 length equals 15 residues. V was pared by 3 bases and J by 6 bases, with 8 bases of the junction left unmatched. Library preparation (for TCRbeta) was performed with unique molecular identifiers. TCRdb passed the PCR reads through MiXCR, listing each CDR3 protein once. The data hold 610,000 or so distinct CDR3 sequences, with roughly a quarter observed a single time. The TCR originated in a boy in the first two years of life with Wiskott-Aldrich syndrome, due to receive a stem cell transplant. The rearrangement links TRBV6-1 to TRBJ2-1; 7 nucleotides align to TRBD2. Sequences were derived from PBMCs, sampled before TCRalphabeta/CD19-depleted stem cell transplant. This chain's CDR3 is CASSDHSGLVNEQFF. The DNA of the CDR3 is TGTGCCAGCAGTGATCATTCTGGACTAGTCAATGAGCAGTTCTTC.